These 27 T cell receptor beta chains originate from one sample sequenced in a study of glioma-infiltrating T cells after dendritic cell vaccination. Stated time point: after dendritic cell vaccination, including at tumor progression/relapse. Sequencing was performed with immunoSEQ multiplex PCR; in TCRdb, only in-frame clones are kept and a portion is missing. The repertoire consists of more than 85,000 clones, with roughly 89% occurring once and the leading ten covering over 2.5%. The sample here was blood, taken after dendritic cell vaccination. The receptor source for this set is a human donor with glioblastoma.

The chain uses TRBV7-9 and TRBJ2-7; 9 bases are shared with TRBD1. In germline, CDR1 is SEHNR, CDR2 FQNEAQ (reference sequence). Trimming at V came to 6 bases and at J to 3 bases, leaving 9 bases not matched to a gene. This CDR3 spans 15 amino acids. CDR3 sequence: CASSQPGTGIYEQYF. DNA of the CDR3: TGTGCCAGCAGTCAACCCGGGACAGGGATCTACGAGCAGTACTTC.

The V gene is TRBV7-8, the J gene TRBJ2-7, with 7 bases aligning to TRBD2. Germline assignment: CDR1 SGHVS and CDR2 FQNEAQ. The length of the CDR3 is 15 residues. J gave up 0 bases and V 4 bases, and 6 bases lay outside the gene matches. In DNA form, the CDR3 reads TGTGCCAGCAGCTCCCTAGCGGCCAGCTCCTACGAGCAGTACTTC. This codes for CASSSLAASSYEQYF.

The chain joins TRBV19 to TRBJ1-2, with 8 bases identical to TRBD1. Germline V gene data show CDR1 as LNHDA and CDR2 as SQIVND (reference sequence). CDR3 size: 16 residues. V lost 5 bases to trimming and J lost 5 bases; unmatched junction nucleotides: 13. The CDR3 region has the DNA TGTGCCAGTAGTCCATGGACAGGGAGTTCCCTTTATGGCTACACCTTC. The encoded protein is CASSPWTGSSLYGYTF. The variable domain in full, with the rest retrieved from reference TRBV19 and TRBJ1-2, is DGGITQSPKYLFRKEGQNVTLSCEQNLNHDAMYWYRQDPGQGLRLIYYSQIVNDFQKGDIAEGYSVSREKKESFPLTVTSAQKNPTAFYLCASSPWTGSSLYGYTFGSGTRLTVV.

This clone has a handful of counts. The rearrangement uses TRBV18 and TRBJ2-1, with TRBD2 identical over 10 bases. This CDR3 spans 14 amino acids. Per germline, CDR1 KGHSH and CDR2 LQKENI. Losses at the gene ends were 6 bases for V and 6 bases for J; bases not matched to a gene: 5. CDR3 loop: CASSAASGGNEQFF. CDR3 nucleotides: TGTGCCAGCTCGGCGGCTAGCGGGGGCAATGAGCAGTTCTTC. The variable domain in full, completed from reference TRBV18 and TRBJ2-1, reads NAGVMQNPRHLVRRRGQEARLRCSPMKGHSHVYWYRQLPEEGLKFMVYLQKENIIDESGMPKERFSAEFPKEGPSILRIQQVVRGDSAAYFCASSAASGGNEQFFGPGTRLTVL.

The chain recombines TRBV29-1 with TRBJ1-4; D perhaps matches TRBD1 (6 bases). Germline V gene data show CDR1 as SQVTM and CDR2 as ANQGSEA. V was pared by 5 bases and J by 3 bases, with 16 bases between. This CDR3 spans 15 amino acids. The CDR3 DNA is TGCAGCGTTACAGGAGGGGGGGAATCTAATGAAAAACTGTTTTTT. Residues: CSVTGGGESNEKLFF. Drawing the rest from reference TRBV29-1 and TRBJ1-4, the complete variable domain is SAVISQKPSRDICQRGTSLTIQCQVDSQVTMMFWYRQQPGQSLTLIATANQGSEATYESGFVIDKFPISRPNLTFSTLTVSNMSPEDSSIYLCSVTGGGESNEKLFFGSGTQLSVL.

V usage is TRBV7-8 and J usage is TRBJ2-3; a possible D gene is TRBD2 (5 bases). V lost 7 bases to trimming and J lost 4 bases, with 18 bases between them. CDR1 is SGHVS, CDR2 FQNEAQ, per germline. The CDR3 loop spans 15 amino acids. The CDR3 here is CASTEQRVGSDTQYF. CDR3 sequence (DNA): TGTGCCAGCACAGAGCAGAGGGTAGGCTCAGATACGCAGTATTTT.

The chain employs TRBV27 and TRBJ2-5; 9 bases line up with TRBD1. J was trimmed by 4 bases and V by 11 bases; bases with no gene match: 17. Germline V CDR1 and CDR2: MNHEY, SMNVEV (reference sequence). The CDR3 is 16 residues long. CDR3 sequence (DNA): TGTGCCGGCTCCTCCGGGACAGGGTTTCAGGGAGAGACCCAGTACTTC. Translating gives CAGSSGTGFQGETQYF.

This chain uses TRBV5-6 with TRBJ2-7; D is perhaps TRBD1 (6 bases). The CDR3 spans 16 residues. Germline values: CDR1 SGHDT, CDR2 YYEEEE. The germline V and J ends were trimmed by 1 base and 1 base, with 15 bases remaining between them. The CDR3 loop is CASSLKQGRRSYEQYF. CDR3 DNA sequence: TGTGCCAGCAGCTTGAAGCAGGGGCGAAGGTCCTACGAGCAGTACTTC.

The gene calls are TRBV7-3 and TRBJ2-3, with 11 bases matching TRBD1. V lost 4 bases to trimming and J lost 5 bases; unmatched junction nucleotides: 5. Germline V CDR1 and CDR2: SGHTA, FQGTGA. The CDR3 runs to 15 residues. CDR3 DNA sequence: TGTGCCAGCAGCTCACTTGGGACAGGGGGAGATACGCAGTATTTT. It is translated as CASSSLGTGGDTQYF. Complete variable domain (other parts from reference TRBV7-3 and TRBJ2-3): GAGVSQTPSNKVTEKGKYVELRCDPISGHTALYWYRQSLGQGPEFLIYFQGTGAADDSGLPNDRFFAVRPEGSVSTLKIQRTERGDSAVYLCASSSLGTGGDTQYFGPGTRLTVL.

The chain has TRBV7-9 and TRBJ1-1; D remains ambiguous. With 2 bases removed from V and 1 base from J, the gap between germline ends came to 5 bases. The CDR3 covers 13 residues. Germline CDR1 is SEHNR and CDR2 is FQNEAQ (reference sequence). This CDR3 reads CASSLYKNTEAFF. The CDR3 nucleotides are TGTGCCAGCAGCTTATATAAGAACACTGAAGCTTTCTTT.

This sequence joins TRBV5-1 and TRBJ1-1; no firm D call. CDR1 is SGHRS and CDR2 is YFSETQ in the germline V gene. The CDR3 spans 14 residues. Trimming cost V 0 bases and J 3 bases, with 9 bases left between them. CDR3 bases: TGCGCCAGCAGCTTGGGGTCGGGGTACACTGAAGCTTTCTTT. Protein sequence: CASSLGSGYTEAFF.

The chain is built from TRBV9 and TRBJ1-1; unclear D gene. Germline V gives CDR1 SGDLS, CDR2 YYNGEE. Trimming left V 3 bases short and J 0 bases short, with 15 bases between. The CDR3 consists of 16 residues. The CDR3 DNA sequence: TGTGCCAGCAGCGGGACGGTAGTCGGGGTGAACACTGAAGCTTTCTTT. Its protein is CASSGTVVGVNTEAFF.

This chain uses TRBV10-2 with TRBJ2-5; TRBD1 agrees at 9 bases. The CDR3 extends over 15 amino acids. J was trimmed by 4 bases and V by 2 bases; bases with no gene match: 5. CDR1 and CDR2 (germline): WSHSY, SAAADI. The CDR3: CASSEPGQGAETQYF. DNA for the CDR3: TGCGCCAGCAGTGAGCCGGGACAGGGTGCAGAGACCCAGTACTTC.

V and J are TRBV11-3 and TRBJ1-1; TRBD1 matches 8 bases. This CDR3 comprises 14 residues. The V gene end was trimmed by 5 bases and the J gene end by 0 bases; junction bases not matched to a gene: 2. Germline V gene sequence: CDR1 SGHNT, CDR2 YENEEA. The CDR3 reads CASSRGQVNTEAFF. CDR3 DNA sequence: TGTGCCAGCAGCCGGGGACAGGTGAACACTGAAGCTTTCTTT.

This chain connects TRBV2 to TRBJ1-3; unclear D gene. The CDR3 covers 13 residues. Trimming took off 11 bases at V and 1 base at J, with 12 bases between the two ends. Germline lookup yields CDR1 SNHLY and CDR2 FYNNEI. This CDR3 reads CAGNTGSGNTIYF. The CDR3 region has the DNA TGTGCCGGGAACACGGGGTCTGGAAACACCATATATTTT.

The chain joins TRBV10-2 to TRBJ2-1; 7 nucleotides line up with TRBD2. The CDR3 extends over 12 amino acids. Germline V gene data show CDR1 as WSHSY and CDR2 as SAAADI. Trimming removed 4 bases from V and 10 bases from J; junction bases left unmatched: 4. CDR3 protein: CASSGQRGEQFF. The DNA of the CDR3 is TGCGCCAGCAGTGGCCAGCGGGGCGAGCAGTTCTTC.

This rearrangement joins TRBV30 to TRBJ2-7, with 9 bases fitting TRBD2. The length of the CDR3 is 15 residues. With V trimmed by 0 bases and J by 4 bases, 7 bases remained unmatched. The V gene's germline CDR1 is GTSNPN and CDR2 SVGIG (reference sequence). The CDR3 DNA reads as TGTGCCTGGAGTGTACGGGGCGGGAGGGTATACGAGCAGTACTTC. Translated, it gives CAWSVRGGRVYEQYF.

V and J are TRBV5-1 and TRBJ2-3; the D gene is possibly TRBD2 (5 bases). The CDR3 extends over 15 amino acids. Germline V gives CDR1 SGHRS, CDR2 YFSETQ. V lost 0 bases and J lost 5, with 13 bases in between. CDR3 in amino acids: CASSLAGSWGDTQYF. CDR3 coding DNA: TGCGCCAGCAGCTTGGCGGGGAGCTGGGGAGATACGCAGTATTTT.

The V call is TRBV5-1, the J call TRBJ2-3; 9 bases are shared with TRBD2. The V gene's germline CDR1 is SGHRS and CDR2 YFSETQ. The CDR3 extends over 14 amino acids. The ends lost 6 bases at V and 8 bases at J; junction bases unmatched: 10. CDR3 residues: CASTQSGRTGTQYF. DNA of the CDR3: TGCGCCAGCACTCAGAGCGGGAGGACGGGTACGCAGTATTTT.

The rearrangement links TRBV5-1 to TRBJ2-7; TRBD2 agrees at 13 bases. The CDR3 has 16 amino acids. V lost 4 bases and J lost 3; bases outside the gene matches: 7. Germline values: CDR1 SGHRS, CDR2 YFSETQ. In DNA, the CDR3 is TGCGCCAGCAGCGGGGGGACTAGCGGGAACATCTACGAGCAGTACTTC. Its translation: CASSGGTSGNIYEQYF. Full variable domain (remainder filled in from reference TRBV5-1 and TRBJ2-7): KAGVTQTPRYLIKTRGQQVTLSCSPISGHRSVSWYQQTPGQGLQFLFEYFSETQRNKGNFPGRFSGRQFSNSRSEMNVSTLELGDSALYLCASSGGTSGNIYEQYFGPGTRLTVT.

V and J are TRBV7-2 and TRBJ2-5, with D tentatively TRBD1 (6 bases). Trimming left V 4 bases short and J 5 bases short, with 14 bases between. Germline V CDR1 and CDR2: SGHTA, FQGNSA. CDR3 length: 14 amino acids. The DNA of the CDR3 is TGTGCCAGCAGCTGGCCAGGGGCGCGTGAGACCCAGTACTTC. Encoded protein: CASSWPGARETQYF.

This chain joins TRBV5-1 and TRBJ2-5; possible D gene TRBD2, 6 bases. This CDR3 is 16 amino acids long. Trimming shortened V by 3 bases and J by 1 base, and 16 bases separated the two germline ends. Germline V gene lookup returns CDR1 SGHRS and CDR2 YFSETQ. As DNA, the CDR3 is TGCGCCAGCAGCTCCATCCCCGGGAGAAGCCAAGAGACCCAGTACTTC. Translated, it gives CASSSIPGRSQETQYF.

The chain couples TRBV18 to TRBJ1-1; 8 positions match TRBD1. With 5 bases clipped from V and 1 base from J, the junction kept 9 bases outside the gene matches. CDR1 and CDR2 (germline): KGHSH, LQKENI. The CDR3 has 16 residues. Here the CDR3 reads CASSSGGGGQNTEAFF. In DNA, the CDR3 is TGTGCCAGCTCATCAGGGGGCGGAGGCCAGAACACTGAAGCTTTCTTT. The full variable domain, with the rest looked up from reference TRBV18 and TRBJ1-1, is NAGVMQNPRHLVRRRGQEARLRCSPMKGHSHVYWYRQLPEEGLKFMVYLQKENIIDESGMPKERFSAEFPKEGPSILRIQQVVRGDSAAYFCASSSGGGGQNTEAFFGQGTRLTVV.

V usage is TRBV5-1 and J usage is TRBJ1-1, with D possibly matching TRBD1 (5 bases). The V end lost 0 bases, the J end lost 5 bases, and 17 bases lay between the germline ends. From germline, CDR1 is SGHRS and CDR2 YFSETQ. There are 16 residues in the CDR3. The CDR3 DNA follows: TGCGCCAGCAGCTTGGGGGCCCTGGTGGAGGGGACTGAAGCTTTCTTT. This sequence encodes CASSLGALVEGTEAFF.

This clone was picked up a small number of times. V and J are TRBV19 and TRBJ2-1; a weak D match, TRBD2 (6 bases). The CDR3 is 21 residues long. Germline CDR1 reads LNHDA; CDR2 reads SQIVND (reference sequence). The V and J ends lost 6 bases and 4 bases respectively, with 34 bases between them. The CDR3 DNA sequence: TGTGCCAGTAGAAATGCTCGGTATGGGGGGAGTCGTCCCGAGAAATACAATGAGCAGTTCTTC. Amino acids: CASRNARYGGSRPEKYNEQFF.

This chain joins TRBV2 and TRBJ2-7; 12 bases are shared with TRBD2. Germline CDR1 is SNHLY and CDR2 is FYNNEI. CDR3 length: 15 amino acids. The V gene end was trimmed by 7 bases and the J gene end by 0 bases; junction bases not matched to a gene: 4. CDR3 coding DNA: TGTGCCAGCAAGACTAGCGGGGGCCTCTCCTACGAGCAGTACTTC. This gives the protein CASKTSGGLSYEQYF.

The chain's CDR3 is CASSPRGREAWSSYEQYF. The CDR3 bases are TGTGCCAGCAGTCCCCGGGGGCGGGAGGCCTGGAGCTCCTACGAGCAGTACTTC. The V gene is TRBV14, the J gene TRBJ2-7; 8 positions agree with TRBD2. The CDR3 has 18 residues. J gave up 0 bases and V 6 bases, and 16 bases lay outside the gene matches. Germline V lookup: CDR1 SGHDN, CDR2 FVKESK.